This TCR beta chain came from a study of T cell responses to AZD1222 COVID-19 vaccine. Some clones are missing from TCRdb's copy, which holds only in-frame ones; the method was immunoSEQ multiplex PCR. Among more than 85,000 clones listed, approximately 90% were seen once. The CDR3 sequence is 12 residues long. V lost 5 bases, J lost 7 bases, and 12 bases lay in between. Per germline, CDR1 SGHAT and CDR2 FQNNGV. The TCR originated in an adult in good health. Sequencing used peripheral blood, obtained on day 0 of AZD1222 vaccination. V is TRBV11-2 and J is TRBJ2-7, with D possibly TRBD2 on 5 matching bases. CDR3 coding DNA: TGTGCCAGCAGCCCCTTTACGGGAGAGCAGTACTTC. It encodes CASSPFTGEQYF.